This paragraph covers one TCR beta chain sequence. The table came from immunoSEQ multiplex PCR; TCRdb's copy has only in-frame clones and leaves some out. The table lists about 150,000 clones, 70% to 85% of them singletons, with just over 9% in the top ten. The sample is drawn from a study of blood T cell repertoires in COVID-19. Losses at the gene ends were 5 bases for V and 2 bases for J; bases not matched to a gene: 5. The germline V gene has CDR1 SGHAT and CDR2 FQNNGV. CDR3 length: 15 amino acids. The chain couples TRBV11-2 to TRBJ2-2, with 7 bases aligning to TRBD1. Sequencing was done on a sample of PBMCs or T cells enriched from blood (not recorded which). The receptor comes from a man aged 45-65 years who had recovered from COVID-19. This CDR3 reads CASSAGTDNTGELFF. CDR3 in DNA: TGTGCCAGCAGCGCCGGGACAGACAACACCGGGGAGCTGTTTTTT.